A single sample is the source of the 15 T cell receptor beta chains below, sequenced in a study of CD8+ T cells in alopecia areata. It was cDNA, reverse transcribed from extracted RNA, that served as the sequencing template. The data were produced by immunoSEQ multiplex PCR, yet TCRdb's version contains in-frame clones alone and is incomplete. The sample yields some 170,000 clones, roughly 60% seen once. The sample in question was CD4+ T cells sorted from blood, obtained at week 0. The source of these receptors is a human donor with alopecia areata.

This clone was picked up a small number of times. The chain joins TRBV7-8 to TRBJ2-3; 8 positions agree with TRBD2. V lost 8 bases and J lost 3; bases outside the gene matches: 7. The CDR3 length is 14 residues. The V gene's germline CDR1 is SGHVS and CDR2 FQNEAQ. As DNA, the CDR3 is TGTGCCAGCGGCCCCCCGGGGGGGACAGATACGCAGTATTTT. Amino acid sequence: CASGPPGGTDTQYF.

This chain joins TRBV23-1 and TRBJ2-1; TRBD1 might be the D (6 bases). TRBV23-1 is designated an ORF whose function remains uncertain. With 4 bases removed from V and 5 bases from J, the gap between germline ends came to 6 bases. The CDR3 length is 12 residues. The CDR3 here is CASSRQDNEQFF. CDR3 nucleotide sequence: TGCGCCAGCAGTCGACAGGACAATGAGCAGTTCTTC.

This chain joins TRBV28 and TRBJ2-7; perhaps TRBD2 as D (7 bases). The CDR3 sequence is 14 residues long. Germline V lookup: CDR1 MDHEN, CDR2 SYDVKM. The ends were cut back, 4 bases at V and 4 bases at J, with 14 bases in the middle. In DNA form, the CDR3 reads TGTGCCAGCAGTTGGGGACACGGGGGGTACGAGCAGTACTTC. Translated: CASSWGHGGYEQYF.

The V call is TRBV19, the J call TRBJ1-5; D unclear. Germline V CDR1 and CDR2: LNHDA, SQIVND (reference sequence). V lost 2 bases, J lost 1 base, and 6 bases lay in between. CDR3 length equals 14 residues. The CDR3 loop reads CASSITGSNQPQHF. The CDR3, as DNA: TGTGCCAGTAGTATAACTGGAAGCAATCAGCCCCAGCATTTT. The complete variable domain, with remaining parts taken from reference TRBV19 and TRBJ1-5, reads DGGITQSPKYLFRKEGQNVTLSCEQNLNHDAMYWYRQDPGQGLRLIYYSQIVNDFQKGDIAEGYSVSREKKESFPLTVTSAQKNPTAFYLCASSITGSNQPQHFGDGTRLSIL.

The CDR3 here is CSVAGQTYGYTF. The CDR3 DNA sequence: TGCAGCGTTGCCGGACAGACATATGGCTACACCTTC. The gene calls are TRBV29-1 and TRBJ1-2, with D perhaps TRBD1 (6 bases). Trimming removed 4 bases at V and 5 bases at J, with 11 bases between. The germline CDR1 and CDR2 sequences are SQVTM and ANQGSEA. The CDR3 runs to 12 residues.

J is TRBJ2-5 and V is TRBV7-2; D is undetermined. Trimming stripped 5 bases from V and 2 bases from J, with 12 bases between. The length of the CDR3 is 14 residues. Looked up from germline, CDR1 is SGHTA and CDR2 is FQGNSA. CDR3: CASSPKLAQETQYF. The CDR3 DNA sequence: TGTGCCAGCAGCCCTAAGTTGGCGCAAGAGACCCAGTACTTC.

This clone was detected a few times. Other DNA sequences in the sample encode the same CDR3. The rearrangement links TRBV29-1 to TRBJ1-5; D is unclear. V was clipped by 4 bases and J by 2 bases, with 6 bases between them. CDR3 size: 12 residues. Looked up from germline, CDR1 is SQVTM and CDR2 is ANQGSEA. CDR3 in DNA: TGCAGCGTTGGGGGTGGCAATCAGCCCCAGCATTTT. Protein: CSVGGGNQPQHF.

This chain joins TRBV29-1 and TRBJ1-5; D perhaps matches TRBD1 (6 bases). The CDR3 spans 15 residues. CDR1 and CDR2 from the germline V gene are SQVTM and ANQGSEA. Trimming took 3 bases from V and 0 from J, leaving 12 bases between them. The CDR3 spells CSVDGSGVSNQPQHF. DNA of the CDR3: TGCAGCGTTGATGGATCAGGGGTTAGCAATCAGCCCCAGCATTTT.

The rearrangement links TRBV29-1 to TRBJ2-1, with 10 bases fitting TRBD2. The ends lost 3 bases at V and 9 bases at J; junction bases unmatched: 17. Germline V gives CDR1 SQVTM, CDR2 ANQGSEA. CDR3 length equals 17 residues. The CDR3 coding sequence is TGCAGCGTTGACACGGAGGTGGGGCTAGCGGGGGTGAGTGAGCAGTTCTTC. Amino acids: CSVDTEVGLAGVSEQFF.

There are a few counts of this clone. This rearrangement joins TRBV7-9 to TRBJ1-6; D gene unclear. Looked up from germline, CDR1 is SEHNR and CDR2 is FQNEAQ (reference sequence). V lost 1 base, J lost 3 bases, and 4 bases lay in between. The CDR3 has 14 amino acids. For the CDR3, the DNA is TGTGCCAGCAGCTTAGGAAACTATAATTCACCCCTCCACTTT. It codes for CASSLGNYNSPLHF.

CDR3 residues: CASSGPGTARNYNEQFF. The CDR3 nucleotides read TGTGCCAGCAGTGGACCTGGGACAGCAAGAAACTACAATGAGCAGTTCTTC. V is TRBV6-1 and J is TRBJ2-1; 7 nucleotides agree with TRBD1. CDR3 length: 17 amino acids. Per the germline V gene, CDR1 is MNHNS and CDR2 is SASEGT. V shed 4 bases and J 3 bases; nucleotides not matched to a gene: 12.

This clone was detected only once. This chain uses TRBV15 with TRBJ2-3; tentatively, D is TRBD1 (8 bases). The V and J ends lost 2 bases and 6 bases respectively, with 27 bases between them. This CDR3 contains 19 residues. Germline CDR1 LNHNV, CDR2 YYDKDF (reference sequence). CDR3 sequence: CATSRPGTGRGGSADTQYF. CDR3 nucleotide sequence: TGTGCCACCAGCAGACCAGGGACAGGCCGCGGGGGTTCGGCGGATACGCAGTATTTT.

This rearrangement joins TRBV4-3 to TRBJ2-3; 8 bases are shared with TRBD1. Per germline, CDR1 LGHNA and CDR2 YSLEER. CDR3 length: 14 residues. The V and J ends lost 2 bases and 6 bases, in that order; junction bases with no gene match: 4. The CDR3 sequence is CASSQTGGGDTQYF. CDR3 DNA: TGCGCCAGCAGCCAAACAGGGGGTGGTGATACGCAGTATTTT.

The chain employs TRBV15 and TRBJ2-1; D is perhaps TRBD1 (6 bases). Trimming stripped 0 bases from V and 7 bases from J, with 13 bases between. Germline CDR1 LNHNV, CDR2 YYDKDF (reference sequence). CDR3 length: 15 residues. The CDR3 DNA sequence: TGTGCCACCAGCAGAGAGGCAGGGGAGAGGAATGAGCAGTTCTTC. Amino acid sequence: CATSREAGERNEQFF.

The chain carries TRBV4-3 and TRBJ2-3; no clear D gene. Trimming took off 4 bases at V and 0 bases at J, with 11 bases between the two ends. The length of the CDR3 is 15 residues. Germline CDR1 and CDR2: LGHNA and YSLEER. CDR3 sequence: CASSPRRHSTDTQYF. The CDR3 DNA sequence: TGCGCCAGCAGCCCCCGAAGGCACAGCACAGATACGCAGTATTTT.